Shown below are 2 T cell receptor beta chains from a single sample sequenced in a study of resident and recirculating memory T cells in vitiligo. The method was immunoSEQ multiplex PCR; TCRdb's version includes in-frame clones alone and lacks a portion of them. The sample consists of 70,000 to 95,000 clones, just over 90% of them appearing once. The sequenced material came from blood. The receptor source for this set is a male donor with vitiligo.

The chain joins TRBV7-6 to TRBJ2-7, with a weak D call TRBD1 (7 bases). The CDR3 extends over 14 amino acids. The V end lost 4 bases, the J end lost 2 bases, and 12 bases lay between the germline ends. In germline, CDR1 is SGHVS, CDR2 FNYEAQ. The CDR3 nucleotides read TGTGCCAGCAGCTCGCAGGGGGGAGCCTACGAGCAGTACTTC. Translation: CASSSQGGAYEQYF. Supplemented by reference TRBV7-6 and TRBJ2-7, the full variable domain reads GAGVSQSPRYKVTKRGQDVALRCDPISGHVSLYWYRQALGQGPEFLTYFNYEAQQDKSGLPNDRFSAERPEGSISTLTIQRTEQRDSAMYRCASSSQGGAYEQYFGPGTRLTVT.

The gene calls are TRBV28 and TRBJ2-3; 9 bases are a match to TRBD1. This CDR3 comprises 17 residues. Germline V gene data show CDR1 as MDHEN and CDR2 as SYDVKM. V lost 6 bases to trimming and J lost 2 bases; unmatched junction nucleotides: 12. The CDR3 protein is CASRPWTGALDTDTQYF. The CDR3, as DNA: TGTGCCAGCAGACCCTGGACAGGGGCACTGGACACAGATACGCAGTATTTT. The variable domain in full, with the rest retrieved from reference TRBV28 and TRBJ2-3, is DVKVTQSSRYLVKRTGEKVFLECVQDMDHENMFWYRQDPGLGLRLIYFSYDVKMKEKGDIPEGYSVSREKKERFSLILESASTNQTSMYLCASRPWTGALDTDTQYFGPGTRLTVL.